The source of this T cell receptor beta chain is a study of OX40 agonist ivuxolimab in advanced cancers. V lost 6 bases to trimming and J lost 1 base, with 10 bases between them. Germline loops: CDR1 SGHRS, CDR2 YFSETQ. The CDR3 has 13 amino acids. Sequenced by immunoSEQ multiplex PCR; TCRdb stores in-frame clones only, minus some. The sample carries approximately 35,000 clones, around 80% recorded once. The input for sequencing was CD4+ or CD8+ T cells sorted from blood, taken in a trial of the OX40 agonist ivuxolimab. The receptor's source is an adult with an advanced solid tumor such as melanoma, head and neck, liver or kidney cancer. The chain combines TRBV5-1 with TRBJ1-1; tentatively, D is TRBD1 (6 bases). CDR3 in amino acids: CASKQGRNTEAFF. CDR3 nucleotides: TGCGCCAGCAAACAGGGAAGGAACACTGAAGCTTTCTTT.